Following are 20 T cell receptor beta chains from one sample sequenced in a study of monozygotic twins with inflammatory bowel disease. TCRdb processed the 5' RACE reads again and assigns one entry to each CDR3 protein, with no DNA. The sample totals some 200,000 distinct CDR3 sequences. Sample: blood. The receptor source for this set is a human donor with ulcerative colitis or Crohn's disease, or a healthy co-twin of an affected twin (not recorded which).

The chain links TRBV12-3 or TRBV12-4 to TRBJ2-3; TCRdb picks TRBD1, but there is no DNA to check that call. The CDR3 extends over 15 amino acids. The CDR3 reads CASTRQGAEIDTQYF.

This chain joins TRBV3-1 and TRBJ1-1; the TCRdb call, TRBD1, lacks DNA for checking. Germline-derived CDR1 and CDR2 are LGHDT and YNNKEL (reference sequence). This CDR3 spans 14 amino acids. CDR3 loop: CASSGRGRGTEAFF.

The genes are TRBV5-5 and TRBJ2-2; the TCRdb D gene call, TRBD1, has no DNA to confirm it. The CDR3 is 14 residues long. The germline gives CDR1 SGHKS, CDR2 YYEKEE (reference sequence). The CDR3 sequence is CASSLRQDTGELFF. Complete variable domain (other parts from reference TRBV5-5 and TRBJ2-2): DAGVTQSPTHLIKTRGQQVTLRCSPISGHKSVSWYQQVLGQGPQFIFQYYEKEERGRGNFPDRFSARQFPNYSSELNVNALLLGDSALYLCASSLRQDTGELFFGEGSRLTVL.

The rearrangement links TRBV18 to TRBJ1-2; checking the TCRdb D call of TRBD1 is not possible without DNA. There are 16 residues in the CDR3. The germline V gene has CDR1 KGHSH and CDR2 LQKENI. The CDR3 region is CASSPGAGGLASGYTF.

CDR3 loop: CATSVEARDTGELFF. This chain connects TRBV24-1 to TRBJ2-2; lacking DNA, the TRBD2 call made by TCRdb goes unchecked. Germline loops: CDR1 KGHDR, CDR2 SFDVKD. This CDR3 contains 15 residues.

J is TRBJ2-1 and V is TRBV10-2; TCRdb reports TRBD2, a call that lacks DNA to check it against. Germline CDR1 WSHSY, CDR2 SAAADI. The CDR3 is 16 residues long. CDR3 sequence reads: CASSPKAGGPYNEQFF.

V is TRBV5-1 and J is TRBJ1-1; TCRdb selects TRBD1, and the lack of DNA leaves this call unchecked. CDR1 is SGHRS and CDR2 is YFSETQ in the germline V gene. The CDR3 is 15 amino acids. CDR3 loop: CASSSGQALGEEAFF.

This chain joins TRBV20-1 and TRBJ2-3; TCRdb's D call, TRBD1, is unchecked because there is no DNA. The CDR3 is made up of 15 amino acids. CDR1 is DFQATT, CDR2 SNEGSKA, per germline (reference sequence). CDR3 sequence reads: CSAKGGRRSTDTQYF.

The chain is built from TRBV6-1 and TRBJ1-5. Germline CDR1 MNHNS, CDR2 SASEGT. The CDR3 totals 15 residues. CDR3 residues: CASRPTSTDNQPQHF.

The J gene is TRBJ2-2, the V gene TRBV9. This CDR3 comprises 12 residues. Germline values: CDR1 SGDLS, CDR2 YYNGEE. This CDR3 reads CASSANTGELFF.

This chain joins TRBV12-3 or TRBV12-4 and TRBJ2-1; as DNA is missing, the TRBD2 call by TCRdb cannot be tested. The CDR3 extends over 13 amino acids. The CDR3 loop reads CASSPRGRDEQFF.

The J gene is TRBJ1-3, the V gene TRBV9. Germline loops: CDR1 SGDLS, CDR2 YYNGEE. The CDR3 loop spans 17 amino acids. The CDR3 sequence: CASSVDVLGFSGNTIYF.

CDR3 sequence reads: CASSLGRQATNEKLFF. The chain uses TRBV7-8 and TRBJ1-4; TCRdb names TRBD1, which stays unverified in the absence of DNA. Germline CDR1 SGHVS, CDR2 FQNEAQ. The CDR3 loop spans 16 amino acids.

The CDR3 here is CASSLVGGIEAFF. V is TRBV7-2 and J is TRBJ1-1; the D call of TRBD1 rests on TCRdb alone, since no DNA is present to check it. Germline CDR1 SGHTA, CDR2 FQGNSA. CDR3 size: 13 residues.

The chain couples TRBV10-3 to TRBJ2-1; lacking DNA, the TRBD2 call made by TCRdb goes unchecked. The germline CDR1 and CDR2 sequences are ENHRY and SYGVKD. This CDR3 is 20 amino acids long. The CDR3 is CAISERRGKPSRVHYNEQFF.

The chain uses TRBV12-3 or TRBV12-4 and TRBJ1-1; as DNA is missing, the TRBD1 call by TCRdb cannot be tested. The CDR3 is 15 residues long. The CDR3 sequence: CASSTMTAKNTEAFF.

The chain is built from TRBV3-1 and TRBJ1-2; the TCRdb D gene call, TRBD1, has no DNA to confirm it. CDR3 size: 15 residues. Germline V gene lookup returns CDR1 LGHDT and CDR2 YNNKEL (reference sequence). The CDR3: CASSLNPAGWDGYTF.

The chain couples TRBV7-8 to TRBJ2-1; with no DNA, the TCRdb D assignment of TRBD1 cannot be verified. The germline V gene has CDR1 SGHVS and CDR2 FQNEAQ. The CDR3 is 14 amino acids. CDR3 residues: CASSLGRIGYEQFF.

This chain joins TRBV6-1 and TRBJ1-5; TCRdb picks TRBD1, but there is no DNA to check that call. Per the germline V gene, CDR1 is MNHNS and CDR2 is SASEGT. This CDR3 has 14 residues. The CDR3 protein is CASSGQYGSQPQHF.

The chain has TRBV7-9 and TRBJ1-3; the D call of TRBD1 rests on TCRdb alone, since no DNA is present to check it. Per germline, CDR1 SEHNR and CDR2 FQNEAQ (reference sequence). The CDR3 extends over 15 amino acids. This CDR3 reads CASSPGQGRGNTIYF.